This T cell receptor beta chain was captured in a study of T-cell reconstitution after alpha-beta-depleted transplantation in children. Preparing the TCRbeta library involved the use of unique molecular identifiers. Each CDR3 protein is one row after TCRdb ran MiXCR on the PCR reads. The sample carries about 200,000 distinct CDR3 sequences, just under 6.5% recorded once. The CDR3 totals 17 residues. Per germline, CDR1 SGHRS and CDR2 YFSETQ. V lost 4 bases, J lost 2 bases, and 18 bases lay in between. The sample holds many counts of this clonotype. As yet, its antigen is unknown. Study results and limitations: Where alpha-beta T cells came from about two months after transplant was reportedly several hundred expanded graft clones.

The origin of this receptor is a girl under three years old with combined immunodeficiency, due to receive a stem cell transplant. The rearrangement uses TRBV5-1 and TRBJ2-2, with a weak D call TRBD2 (6 bases). Source: PBMCs, taken before TCRalphabeta/CD19-depleted stem cell transplant. The CDR3 sequence: CASSVPTRGPNTGELFF. The CDR3 DNA sequence: TGCGCCAGCAGCGTCCCGACTAGGGGCCCAAACACCGGGGAGCTGTTTTTT.